One and the same sample provided the 4 T cell receptor beta chains below, sequenced in a study of blood T cells in healthy people across ages. Sample-barcoded 5' priming and a J-beta primer mix drove a second PCR of about 7 to 11 cycles. In TCRdb, the 5' RACE reads were re-called with MiXCR into one record per CDR3 protein. The sample has 1.5 million to 2 million distinct CDR3 sequences, 28% seen once. Sequencing input: blood. Receptors originate from a woman in her twenties or thirties in good health.

V and J are TRBV5-1 and TRBJ2-7; 11 bases are shared with TRBD1. The germline V gene has CDR1 SGHRS and CDR2 YFSETQ. This CDR3 is built from 15 residues. The junction had 7 bases not matched to a gene; V was cut back by 4 bases and J by 4 bases. Here the CDR3 reads CASSGSGTGGYEQYF. The DNA for the CDR3 is TGCGCCAGCAGCGGAAGCGGGACAGGGGGGTACGAGCAGTACTTC.

Worth noting for this clonotype: At one end the junction does not follow the germline gene, possibly because of a read error. CDR3 residues: CTSSPLAGTYNEQFF. CDR3 sequence (DNA): TGTACCAGCTCACCATTGGCAGGGACGTACAATGAGCAGTTCTTC. The chain joins TRBV18 to TRBJ2-1; either TRBD1 or TRBD2 may fit D (5 bases each). The CDR3 is 15 residues long. Germline CDR1 reads KGHSH; CDR2 reads LQKENI.

This clonotype came up many times. The rearrangement joins TRBV12-3 or TRBV12-4 to TRBJ2-7; no clear D. The CDR3 extends over 13 amino acids. The V gene lost 6 bases and the J gene lost 0 bases, with 9 bases spanning the gap. The CDR3 region has the DNA TGTGCCAGCAGCTTCCCCCCCTCCTACGAGCAGTACTTC. This sequence encodes CASSFPPSYEQYF.

This clonotype was seen a handful of times. The rearrangement links TRBV7-2 to TRBJ2-7; D gene unclear. Trimming left V 0 bases short and J 0 bases short, with 9 bases between. This CDR3 contains 15 residues. CDR1 is SGHTA and CDR2 is FQGNSA in the germline V gene. CDR3 DNA: TGTGCCAGCAGCTTAGCGAGTCGGGCCTCCTACGAGCAGTACTTC. Amino acids: CASSLASRASYEQYF.